This T cell receptor beta chain was found in a study of T-cell reconstitution after alpha-beta-depleted transplantation in children. Regarding the study as a whole: About two months after transplant, alpha-beta T cells reportedly came from several hundred expanded graft clones. Some patients showed high day-60 TCRbeta diversity, which derived from surviving recipient T cells and thymic progenitors. Newly generated T cells supplied most T-cell counts and diversity one year post-transplant.

This clonotype was seen only a few times. What it binds is unknown. Preparing the TCRbeta library involved the use of unique molecular identifiers. TCRdb passed the PCR reads through MiXCR, listing each CDR3 protein once. The sample includes about 130,000 distinct CDR3 sequences, about 9.9% seen only once; the top ten take under 30%. Deletions cut 4 bases from V and 5 bases from J, with 14 bases between. The germline CDR1 and CDR2 sequences are SQVTM and ANQGSEA. CDR3 size: 14 residues. The genes are TRBV29-1 and TRBJ2-2, with a weak D call TRBD1 (7 bases). The source of this sequence is a girl less than two years old who had a stem cell transplant for combined immunodeficiency, so the T cells may come from the graft donor. Here the sequenced sample was PBMCs, mostly from graft donor cells, taken 180 days after TCRalphabeta/CD19-depleted stem cell transplant. The CDR3 nucleotides read TGCAGCGTTGGGAGGGACAGTCAGACCGGGGAGCTGTTTTTT. As protein: CSVGRDSQTGELFF.